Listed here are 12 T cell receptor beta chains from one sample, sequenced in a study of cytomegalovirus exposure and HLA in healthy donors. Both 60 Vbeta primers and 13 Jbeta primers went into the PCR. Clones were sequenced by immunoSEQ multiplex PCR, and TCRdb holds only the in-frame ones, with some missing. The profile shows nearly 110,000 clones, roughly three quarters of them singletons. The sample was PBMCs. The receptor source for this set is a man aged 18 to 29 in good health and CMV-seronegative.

The CDR3 region is CASSPGGGSYNEQFF. In DNA form, the CDR3 reads TGTGCCAGCTCCCCTGGCGGGGGATCCTACAATGAGCAGTTCTTC. The chain couples TRBV18 to TRBJ2-1; 7 nucleotides match TRBD2. V shed 6 bases, J shed 1 base, and the junction held 6 bases outside the gene matches. Germline-derived CDR1 and CDR2 are KGHSH and LQKENI. This CDR3 has 15 amino acids.

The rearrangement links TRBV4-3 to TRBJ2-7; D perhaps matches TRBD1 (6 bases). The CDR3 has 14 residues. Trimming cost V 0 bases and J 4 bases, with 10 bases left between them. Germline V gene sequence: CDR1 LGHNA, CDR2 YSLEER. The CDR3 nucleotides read TGCGCCAGCAGCCAAGATGGGGGCGAATACGAGCAGTACTTC. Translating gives CASSQDGGEYEQYF.

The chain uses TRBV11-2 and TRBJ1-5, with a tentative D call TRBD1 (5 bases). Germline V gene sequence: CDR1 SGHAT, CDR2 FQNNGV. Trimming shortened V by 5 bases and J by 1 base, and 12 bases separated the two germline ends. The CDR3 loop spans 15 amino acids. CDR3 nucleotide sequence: TGTGCCAGCAGCCAGGGTGTACTGAGCAATCAGCCCCAGCATTTT. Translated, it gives CASSQGVLSNQPQHF.

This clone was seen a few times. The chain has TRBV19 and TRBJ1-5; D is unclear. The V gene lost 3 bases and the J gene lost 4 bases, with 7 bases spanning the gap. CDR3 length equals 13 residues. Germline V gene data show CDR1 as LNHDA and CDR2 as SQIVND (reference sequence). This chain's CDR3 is CASSIPPNQPQHF. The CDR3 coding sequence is TGTGCCAGTAGTATCCCCCCGAATCAGCCCCAGCATTTT.

CDR3 sequence reads: CASPSGRGNQETQYF. DNA for the CDR3: TGTGCCAGCCCCTCAGGTCGGGGAAACCAAGAGACCCAGTACTTC. The chain recombines TRBV2 with TRBJ2-5, with D possibly matching TRBD2 (5 bases). The V and J ends lost 8 bases and 0 bases respectively, with 16 bases between them. CDR3 size: 15 residues. Germline V gives CDR1 SNHLY, CDR2 FYNNEI.

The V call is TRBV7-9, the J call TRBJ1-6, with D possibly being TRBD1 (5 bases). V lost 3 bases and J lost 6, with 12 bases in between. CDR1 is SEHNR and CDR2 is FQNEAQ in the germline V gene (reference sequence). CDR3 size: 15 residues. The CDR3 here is CASSFRQSLNSPLHF. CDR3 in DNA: TGTGCCAGCAGCTTTAGACAGTCCCTTAATTCACCCCTCCACTTT.

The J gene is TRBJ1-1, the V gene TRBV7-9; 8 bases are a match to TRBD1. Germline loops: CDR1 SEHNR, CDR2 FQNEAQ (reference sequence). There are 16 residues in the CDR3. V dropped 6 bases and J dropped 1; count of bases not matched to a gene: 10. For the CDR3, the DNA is TGTGCCAGCAGATCTTACCCAGGGGGCGCGAACACTGAAGCTTTCTTT. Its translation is CASRSYPGGANTEAFF.

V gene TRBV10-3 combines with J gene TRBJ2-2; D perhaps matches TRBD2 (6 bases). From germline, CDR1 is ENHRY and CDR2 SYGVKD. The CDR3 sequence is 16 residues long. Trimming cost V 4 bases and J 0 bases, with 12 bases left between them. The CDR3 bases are TGTGCCATCAGTGGGTTGGGGGGATCGAACACCGGGGAGCTGTTTTTT. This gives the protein CAISGLGGSNTGELFF.

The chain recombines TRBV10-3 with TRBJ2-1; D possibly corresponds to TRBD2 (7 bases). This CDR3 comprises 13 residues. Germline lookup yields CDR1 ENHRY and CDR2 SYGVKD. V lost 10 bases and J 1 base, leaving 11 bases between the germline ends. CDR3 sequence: CATGRGSYNEQFF. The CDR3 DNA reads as TGTGCCACGGGGAGGGGGTCCTACAATGAGCAGTTCTTC.

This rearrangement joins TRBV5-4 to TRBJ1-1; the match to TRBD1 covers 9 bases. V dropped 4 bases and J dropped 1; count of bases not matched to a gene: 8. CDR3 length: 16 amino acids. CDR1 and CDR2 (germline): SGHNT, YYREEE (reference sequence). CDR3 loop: CASSPPGQGKNTEAFF. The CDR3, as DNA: TGTGCCAGCAGCCCCCCGGGACAGGGAAAGAACACTGAAGCTTTCTTT.

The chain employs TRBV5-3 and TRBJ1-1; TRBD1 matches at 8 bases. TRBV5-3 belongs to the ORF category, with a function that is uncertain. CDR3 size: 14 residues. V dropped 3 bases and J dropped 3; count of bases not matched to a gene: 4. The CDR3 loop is CARSSQGADTEAFF. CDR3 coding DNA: TGTGCCAGAAGCTCGCAGGGGGCTGACACTGAAGCTTTCTTT.

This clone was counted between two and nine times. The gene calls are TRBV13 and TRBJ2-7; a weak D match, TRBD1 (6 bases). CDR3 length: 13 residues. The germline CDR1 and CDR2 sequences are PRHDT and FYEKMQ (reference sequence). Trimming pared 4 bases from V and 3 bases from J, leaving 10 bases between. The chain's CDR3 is CASSSGAGYEQYF. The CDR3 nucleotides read TGTGCCAGCAGCTCAGGGGCGGGCTACGAGCAGTACTTC. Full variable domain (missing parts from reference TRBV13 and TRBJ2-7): AAGVIQSPRHLIKEKRETATLKCYPIPRHDTVYWYQQGPGQDPQFLISFYEKMQSDKGSIPDRFSAQQFSDYHSELNMSSLELGDSALYFCASSSGAGYEQYFGPGTRLTVT.